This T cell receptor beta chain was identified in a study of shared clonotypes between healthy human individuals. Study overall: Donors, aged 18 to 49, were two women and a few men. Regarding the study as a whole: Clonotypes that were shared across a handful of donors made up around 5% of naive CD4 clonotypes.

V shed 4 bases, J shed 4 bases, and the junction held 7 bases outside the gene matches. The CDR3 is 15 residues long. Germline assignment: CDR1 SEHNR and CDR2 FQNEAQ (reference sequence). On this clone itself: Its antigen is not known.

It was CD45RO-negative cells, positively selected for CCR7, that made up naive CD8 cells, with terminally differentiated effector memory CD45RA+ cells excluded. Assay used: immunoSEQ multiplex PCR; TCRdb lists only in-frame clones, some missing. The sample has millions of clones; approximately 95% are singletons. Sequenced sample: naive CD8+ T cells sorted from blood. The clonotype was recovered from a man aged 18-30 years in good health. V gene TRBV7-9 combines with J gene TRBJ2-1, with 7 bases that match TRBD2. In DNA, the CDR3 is TGTGCCAGCAGCTCGCCTAGCGGAGCTTACAATGAGCAGTTCTTC. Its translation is CASSSPSGAYNEQFF.